The sequence of this T cell receptor (beta chain) was determined in a study of shared T cell receptors in the human thymus. CDR3 length equals 14 residues. The V gene's germline CDR1 is MGHRA and CDR2 YSYEKL. V was trimmed by 4 bases and J by 1 base, leaving 10 bases between them. This table comes from immunoSEQ multiplex PCR, and its TCRdb copy is limited to in-frame clones, with some not included. This sample has tens of thousands of clones, with around 96% found just once. The sequence was collected from a human donor. Sequenced sample: thymocytes. The gene calls are TRBV4-1 and TRBJ1-1; unclear D gene. CDR3 in amino acids: CASSRIGSNTEAFF. CDR3 nucleotide sequence: TGCGCCAGCAGCCGGATTGGATCGAACACTGAAGCTTTCTTT.